This T cell receptor (beta chain) was obtained from a study of cytomegalovirus exposure and HLA in healthy donors (dated by TCRdb to about 2017). Regarding the study in general: In an earlier analysis of some 550 of the donors, 250 to 350 Gb of sequence data and some 100 million unique TCR beta sequences from approximately 180 million T cells were reported. An earlier analysis of some 500 of the donors used high-throughput TCR beta sequencing to judge whether each TCR beta V gene segment behaved as functional or pseudogenic. Donor age, sex, ethnicity and CMV serostatus were collected together with the repertoire data. The number of donors typed differed by locus, with about 629-640 for A, B, C, DRB1 and DQB1, around 520 for DQA1, about 610 for DPA1, and around 460 for DPB1. All discovery cohort repertoires had been generated on a single sequencing platform. Roughly five DR-DQ haplotypes were handled as single units for association and clustering because linkage in the cohort was strong. Of the roughly 390 genotyped donors, around 81% fell in the genetic ancestry cluster associated with self-reported Caucasian donors. To study patterns of TCR occurrence, a later analysis re-analyzed previously published TCR beta repertoires from 500 to 850 donors and added high-resolution HLA genotyping. Class I and class II HLA loci were covered by the typing at four-digit resolution. Rather than drawing on any new phenotypic data, the later analysis identified candidate immune exposures from TCR beta sequences and the way those sequences occurred across donors. An early release that covered 500 to 800 HLA-typed donors contained around 330 gigabases of sequencing data and about 93 million unique TCR sequences. The study was designed to test whether signatures of past pathogen exposure could be identified by cataloging public T cell receptors. Among some 410 genotyped donors of the cohort, an average of around 250,000 unique TCR beta nucleotide sequences was sequenced per donor, of which 15% to 20% were non-productive. The study used immunosequencing to profile the T cell repertoires of about 670 subjects and linked those repertoires to cytomegalovirus serostatus. In a later genetic analysis, genome-wide SNP genotypes for about three fifths of the roughly 670 donors were used, and that subset was treated as a discovery cohort. In addition to the first cohort of hundreds of subjects, a separate validation cohort of some 120 different subjects was used. The study combined high-throughput TCR immunosequencing, statistical association of individual TCRs with disease status, and machine learning to predict cytomegalovirus infection status. The paper as a whole reports these results and caveats: The classifier was reported to diagnose cytomegalovirus status with high specificity and sensitivity in both the original and validation cohorts. In a later analysis, the rate of TCR association differed among HLA loci, with DRB1 alleles having the most associated TCRs and HLA-C alleles having the fewest. Because HLA typing was unavailable for some donors at each locus, only the typed subset was used in association tests. Across donors, most TCR sequences were observed very rarely, whereas some public TCRs were present in many individuals. Most CMV-associated TCR beta chains appeared to be HLA-restricted in a later analysis, and the HLA associations seemed to be driven largely by CMV exposure. Specific HLA alleles were associated with 15,000 to 20,000 TCR beta sequences at a false discovery rate of 0.05 in a later analysis. A cluster of highly shared sequence variants was judged likely to be a technical artifact of the sequencing pipeline. A further reported finding was that TCR beta sequences accurately predicted the HLA-A and HLA-B alleles for most subjects in the first cohort. Compared with the approximately 600-donor mean, donors in an Asian-associated ancestry cluster had fewer N-insertions in productive TCRs, according to a later genetic analysis. This cohort had only TCR beta chains sequenced, and the lack of alpha or paired-chain data limited which features could be detected. For the cohort, immune exposure information was limited to CMV serostatus. Compared with equally common non-associated chains, HLA-associated TCR beta chains in a later analysis were more clonally expanded and had lower generation probabilities. In an earlier analysis of some 500 of the donors, most TCR beta V segments appeared in productive rearrangements about 87% or about 30% of the time, broadly matching IMGT annotations. In vitro tests confirmed that a few of the cytomegalovirus-associated TCR beta chains recognize cytomegalovirus antigens. Several of the top co-occurrence clusters appeared to be linked to parvovirus B19, influenza, CMV and Epstein-Barr virus, according to a later analysis. In the study, approximately 150 TCR beta chains were listed as associated with cytomegalovirus. An association between a missense DCLRE1C variant and V-gene and J-gene trimming of TCR beta chains was found in a later genetic analysis and replicated in an independent cohort. The earlier analysis of around 600 of the donors excluded roughly 16 rarely observed V segments, including chromosome 9 orphons, because counts were too low. Linkage disequilibrium might explain the correlated functional status among segregating V segments, but an unknown experimental factor could not be excluded. The authors suggested that the approach could potentially be generalized to other disease states and immunological phenotypes. Roughly uniform sequencing depth across donors was assumed in presence/absence analyses, although this assumption may not hold. Assigning TCR associations to individual alleles was difficult when HLA alleles, especially DR and DQ, strongly co-occurred. Some IMGT-functional V segments, including TRBV6-2 and TRBV6-3, could not be told apart with the 87-base-pair reads, so those segments were excluded.

CDR1 LGHNT and CDR2 FRNRAP were looked up in the germline V gene. V and J are trimmed by 7 bases and 7 bases, and the gene matches miss 10 bases of the junction. Inclusive of the bounding cysteine and phenylalanine, the CDR3 is 15 residues long. Only the CDR3 portion is preserved as DNA: 45 bases, with reading frame beginning at the first base. This clone was observed once. Its antigen target is currently unknown. The input lacks base qualities; no much larger clone sits a single base away. In total, more than 500 healthy bone marrow donors made up the cohort. Cohort members were all nominally healthy when sampled, although unrecorded immune exposures were likely present. The donor tested CMV seronegative, placing the donor among the roughly 340 seronegative members of the cohort. Each donor provided a peripheral blood sample, and peripheral blood mononuclear cells were used for TCR beta sequencing. The Qiagen DNeasy Blood Extraction Kit was used to extract genomic DNA from the blood cell samples.

Library generation was performed with the immunoSEQ multiplex PCR assay. For the multiplex PCR, a mixture combining 60 forward primers for TCR Vbeta segments and 13 reverse primers for TCR Jbeta segments was used. The CDR3 region of rearranged TCR beta genes was amplified from genomic DNA with a multiplex PCR assay. On the Illumina HiSeq System, the amplified TCR beta libraries were sequenced as 87-base-pair reads. Per the source publication's procedure: Across the roughly 640 repertoires, a later analysis counted tens of millions of unique TCR beta chains, roughly 11 million of which were shared by at least two donors. To remove PCR and sequencing errors, raw reads were error-corrected and collapsed into unique sequences using a nearest-neighbor algorithm that merged closely related sequences. To assign V, D and J gene segments, CDR3 sequences were aligned to IMGT reference sequences. For a sequence to be retained, at least a six-nucleotide match to both a V gene segment and a J gene segment was required. A rearrangement was called productive if the CDR3 had no stop codons and remained in frame with V and J, and every other rearrangement was called non-productive. CDR3 was defined by IMGT convention, running from the second conserved V-encoded cysteine to the conserved J-encoded phenylalanine. The earlier analysis of roughly 590 of the donors excluded any sequence lacking an unambiguous match to a single V gene segment. An earlier analysis of under 750 of the donors called V segments functional above 56.7% productive rearrangements and segregating when the between-donor standard deviation exceeded 5%. A statistical classification framework was built to diagnose cytomegalovirus status from the catalog of TCR beta chain sequences. A later analysis assigned V and J genes by comparing TCR nucleotide sequences with IMGT/GENE-DB human TR gene sequences. Using the TCRdist pipeline, a later analysis assigned CDR3 sequences along with most-parsimonious VDJ recombination scenarios. In a later analysis, each TCR beta chain was defined by its CDR3 amino acid sequence together with its V-gene family, and reads lacking a unique V-gene family were excluded. As a way to deal with suspected cross-contamination and a sequencing artifact, a later analysis dropped 640 or so nucleotide sequences that were highly shared and had low generation probability. In a later analysis, a clonal expansion index for each public chain was calculated from normalized within-repertoire ranks of inferred template counts. In a later analysis, generation probabilities were computed with a VDJ recombination model fitted to out-of-frame rearrangements, and the resulting probabilities were checked against IGoR. Hypergeometric tests were used in a later analysis to score TCR-TCR, TCR-HLA and TCR-CMV co-occurrence, with a repertoire-size bias correction applied to the TCR pairs. A later analysis estimated false discovery rates by permuting HLA or CMV assignments 20 times. In a later analysis, co-occurring TCRs were grouped with DBSCAN, and TCRdist sequence similarity was added when clustering was performed within HLA-allele-positive subsets. Co-occurrence clustering excluded repertoires with fewer than 30,000 or more than 120,000 public chains, plus five with anomalous nucleotide sharing. Sourced from immuneACCESS, this table was stored by TCRdb with only in-frame sequences that have V and J called. A share of the clones is absent; for the studies checked, an unresolved V gene accounts for under half, and the remainder has no known explanation. From that table come the V and J calls and clone size; the DNA was used to work out D and trimming. The sample records nearly 110,000 clones, roughly 80% of which are singletons. The top ten clonotypes cover 2% to 2.5% of the sample.

The specimen sequenced was PBMCs. The receptor chain draws on TRBV12-5 and TRBJ1-6; 7 bases in the junction line up with TRBD1. This sequence was found in a man aged 35 to 55 in good health and CMV-seronegative. The DNA is as follows: TGTGCTAGTGACACAGGGGTTCCTGGGAATTCACCCCTCCACTTT. This is translated as CASDTGVPGNSPLHF.